What follows is one T cell receptor (beta chain) and its context. Its cognate antigen is unknown. Sequenced by immunoSEQ multiplex PCR; TCRdb stores in-frame clones only, minus some. The table records 150,000 or so clones, around nine tenths of them present only once. V was pared by 0 bases and J by 0 bases, with 12 bases between. Germline assignment: CDR1 LGHNA and CDR2 YSLEER. The CDR3 spans 18 residues. The sample comes from a study of T cell responses to AZD1222 COVID-19 vaccine. Overall study results and limits: Just six people given AZD1222 tested seropositive at baseline.

Sample: peripheral blood, taken on day 0 of AZD1222 vaccination. The chain couples TRBV4-3 to TRBJ2-6; tentatively, D is TRBD1 (5 bases). This clonotype was obtained from an adult in good health. The CDR3 DNA reads TGCGCCAGCAGCCAAGATCAGGGCAGTTTCTCTGGGGCCAACGTCCTGACTTTC. Its translation is CASSQDQGSFSGANVLTF.